A single sample is the source of the 22 T cell receptor beta chains below, sequenced in a study. TCRdb passed the 5' RACE reads through MiXCR, listing each CDR3 protein once. The table includes approximately 37,000 distinct CDR3 sequences, approximately 17% detected once. Material for sequencing was naive CD4+ T cells sorted from a lymph node. Subset defined: naive CD4+ T cells, CD4+CD45RA+CD25-. The receptors stem from a female donor with breast cancer.

The table lists this clonotype with a count of one. This may come from a read error, since a much larger clone is one base off. The rearrangement uses TRBV4-2 and TRBJ1-5, with D perhaps matching TRBD1 (6 bases). The CDR3 is 16 amino acids. Trimming left V 4 bases short and J 4 bases short, with 17 bases between. Germline CDR1 LGHNA, CDR2 YNFKEQ. The DNA for the CDR3 is TGTGCCAGCAGCCGAGGACCCGGGACACATAATCAGCCCCAGCATTTT. This codes for CASSRGPGTHNQPQHF.

This clonotype turned up a few times. The V and J genes are TRBV28 and TRBJ2-1; D is undetermined. Germline values: CDR1 MDHEN, CDR2 SYDVKM. The CDR3 spans 13 residues. CDR3 DNA sequence: TGTCTGAGTCTGTCTAGCTCCTACAATGAGCAGTTCTTC. Translating it yields CLSLSSSYNEQFF.

The chain combines TRBV6-1 with TRBJ1-5; 10 nucleotides agree with TRBD1. J lost 4 bases, V lost 4 bases, and 7 bases had no gene match. The CDR3 consists of 16 residues. Germline lookup yields CDR1 MNHNS and CDR2 SASEGT. The CDR3 region has the DNA TGTGCCAGCAGTGGACAGGGGGCGTTGGGGAATCAGCCCCAGCATTTT. Amino acids: CASSGQGALGNQPQHF.

Only a few counts were recorded for this clonotype. The chain joins TRBV7-3 to TRBJ2-1; 9 nucleotides agree with TRBD2. V was clipped by 2 bases and J by 7 bases; unmatched bases: 3. CDR1 is SGHTA and CDR2 is FQGTGA in the germline V gene. The CDR3 length is 14 residues. The CDR3 DNA is TGTGCCAGCAGCTTACTAGCGGGAAAAAATGAGCAGTTCTTC. This codes for CASSLLAGKNEQFF. The full variable domain, rest sourced from reference TRBV7-3 and TRBJ2-1, is GAGVSQTPSNKVTEKGKYVELRCDPISGHTALYWYRQSLGQGPEFLIYFQGTGAADDSGLPNDRFFAVRPEGSVSTLKIQRTERGDSAVYLCASSLLAGKNEQFFGPGTRLTVL.

The V call is TRBV7-9, the J call TRBJ2-1; TRBD1 matches at 11 bases. CDR3 length equals 13 residues. J was trimmed by 10 bases and V by 5 bases; bases with no gene match: 4. Germline loops: CDR1 SEHNR, CDR2 FQNEAQ (reference sequence). CDR3 nucleotide sequence: TGTGCCAGCAGCAACCGGGACAGGGGGGAGCAGTTCTTC. Translating it yields CASSNRDRGEQFF.

The chain recombines TRBV5-1 with TRBJ2-6; 10 positions match TRBD2. Trimming cost V 4 bases and J 4 bases; bases outside gene matches: 14. Germline V lookup: CDR1 SGHRS, CDR2 YFSETQ. This CDR3 has 19 residues. DNA for the CDR3: TGCGCCAGCAGCCCCTATAGCGGGGGGCGGAGCTCCGGGGCCAACGTCCTGACTTTC. Encoded protein: CASSPYSGGRSSGANVLTF. Based on the CDR3 plus reference TRBV5-1 and TRBJ2-6, the full variable domain is KAGVTQTPRYLIKTRGQQVTLSCSPISGHRSVSWYQQTPGQGLQFLFEYFSETQRNKGNFPGRFSGRQFSNSRSEMNVSTLELGDSALYLCASSPYSGGRSSGANVLTFGAGSRLTVL.

About this clonotype itself: A much larger clone lies one base from this, so it may be a read error. The rearrangement joins TRBV27 to TRBJ1-1; D gene unclear. Germline loops: CDR1 MNHEY, CDR2 SMNVEV (reference sequence). The CDR3 is made up of 13 amino acids. Trimming shortened V by 8 bases and J by 0 bases, and 10 bases separated the two germline ends. CDR3 protein: CASRGAVNTEAFF. CDR3 DNA: TGTGCCAGCCGGGGAGCTGTGAACACTGAAGCTTTCTTT.

Here the CDR3 reads CASSRTSGDNEQFF. Here the CDR3 DNA reads TGTGCCAGCAGCAGGACTAGCGGGGACAATGAGCAGTTCTTC. The rearrangement uses TRBV3-1 and TRBJ2-1; 12 bases match TRBD2. The CDR3 loop spans 14 amino acids. The germline CDR1 and CDR2 sequences are LGHDT and YNNKEL (reference sequence). V lost 5 bases, J lost 5 bases, and 1 base stayed unmatched.

This clonotype was detected a few times. The genes are TRBV20-1 and TRBJ2-5, with D perhaps being TRBD1 or TRBD2 (5 bases each). The CDR3 totals 17 residues. Germline V lookup: CDR1 DFQATT, CDR2 SNEGSKA (reference sequence). Trimming took off 1 base at V and 1 base at J, with 19 bases between the two ends. CDR3 nucleotides: TGCAGTGCTAGAGTCTTCGGGGCCAGAATAATCCAAGAGACCCAGTACTTC. This encodes CSARVFGARIIQETQYF.

This clonotype was recorded many times. In DNA form, the CDR3 reads TGTGCCAGCAGTTTCGGGGGGAGGCAGCCCCAGCATTTT. It translates to CASSFGGRQPQHF. The chain carries TRBV12-3 or TRBV12-4 and TRBJ1-5; perhaps TRBD1 as D (5 bases). The CDR3 has 13 amino acids. V gave up 3 bases and J gave up 7 bases, with 10 bases separating them.

This chain links TRBV19 with TRBJ2-3; TRBD2 aligns across 13 bases. With V trimmed by 5 bases and J by 1 base, 9 bases remained unmatched. This CDR3 spans 18 amino acids. Germline V gene sequence: CDR1 LNHDA, CDR2 SQIVND (reference sequence). CDR3 region: CASSSPGTSGTRTDTQYF. In nucleotides, the CDR3 is TGTGCCAGTAGTTCTCCCGGGACTAGCGGGACACGCACAGATACGCAGTATTTT.

The V gene is TRBV5-1, the J gene TRBJ2-3, with D perhaps TRBD2 (5 bases). From germline, CDR1 is SGHRS and CDR2 YFSETQ. The CDR3 runs 15 residues. V lost 0 bases and J 2 bases, leaving 10 bases between the germline ends. The CDR3 spells CASSLGSGFTDTQYF. DNA of the CDR3: TGCGCCAGCAGCTTGGGGAGCGGCTTCACAGATACGCAGTATTTT.

At least ten counts were recorded for this clonotype. This chain connects TRBV20-1 to TRBJ2-5; no firm D call. The CDR3 is made up of 11 amino acids. The V end was cut by 3 bases, the J end by 1 base, with 3 bases between. Germline-derived CDR1 and CDR2 are DFQATT and SNEGSKA (reference sequence). Here the CDR3 DNA reads TGCAGTGCTAGGATCCAAGAGACCCAGTACTTC. Residues: CSARIQETQYF.

This clonotype was counted ten times or more. The chain couples TRBV5-1 to TRBJ2-5, with D unclear. CDR3 size: 14 residues. With 4 bases removed from V and 1 base from J, the gap between germline ends came to 11 bases. Per the germline V gene, CDR1 is SGHRS and CDR2 is YFSETQ. In DNA, the CDR3 is TGCGCCAGCAGCCCGACCGGAACCCAAGAGACCCAGTACTTC. Translation: CASSPTGTQETQYF.

The chain links TRBV28 to TRBJ1-5; 9 bases are shared with TRBD1. Trimming removed 7 bases from V and 15 bases from J; junction bases left unmatched: 7. CDR1 is MDHEN, CDR2 SYDVKM, per germline. The length of the CDR3 is 11 residues. The CDR3 reads CASTSGTGRHF. The CDR3 DNA reads as TGTGCCAGCACATCCGGGACAGGGCGGCATTTT.

The gene calls are TRBV20-1 and TRBJ2-1; 8 bases align to TRBD2. The junction had 8 bases not matched to a gene; V was cut back by 3 bases and J by 4 bases. The CDR3 runs to 15 residues. Germline CDR1 and CDR2: DFQATT and SNEGSKA (reference sequence). The CDR3 DNA follows: TGCAGTGCTAGCGGGAGGGCCGGGTATTACAATGAGCAGTTCTTC. It specifies CSASGRAGYYNEQFF.

This chain connects TRBV7-2 to TRBJ2-5, with 12 bases identical to TRBD2. Germline V gene sequence: CDR1 SGHTA, CDR2 FQGNSA. CDR3 length: 16 amino acids. The ends lost 2 bases at V and 5 bases at J; junction bases unmatched: 6. CDR3 DNA: TGTGCCAGCAGCTTAAGGCTAGCGGGAGGGGGGGAGACCCAGTACTTC. Protein: CASSLRLAGGGETQYF.

In this sample, this clonotype turned up a few times. This rearrangement joins TRBV5-5 to TRBJ2-1; D is unresolved. CDR3 length equals 15 residues. Trimming removed 0 bases at V and 2 bases at J, with 9 bases between. The germline V gene has CDR1 SGHKS and CDR2 YYEKEE (reference sequence). The CDR3: CASSLGLDAYNEQFF. CDR3 DNA: TGTGCCAGCAGCTTGGGTCTAGACGCCTACAATGAGCAGTTCTTC.

This clonotype has only a few counts. This chain's CDR3 is CSARDLLGQAKGNIQYF. In DNA, the CDR3 is TGCAGTGCTAGAGATTTATTAGGACAGGCTAAAGGAAACATTCAGTACTTC. The chain has TRBV20-1 and TRBJ2-4; 7 bases are shared with TRBD1. Germline CDR1 and CDR2: DFQATT and SNEGSKA (reference sequence). The CDR3 has 17 residues. J gave up 6 bases and V 0 bases, and 14 bases lay outside the gene matches.

This clonotype was seen a few times. The chain couples TRBV5-1 to TRBJ2-1; 8 positions agree with TRBD2. The CDR3 sequence is 14 residues long. Per the germline V gene, CDR1 is SGHRS and CDR2 is YFSETQ. After removal of 0 bases from V and 9 bases from J, the junction contained 5 bases not matched to a gene. The CDR3 sequence: CASSLVGLVSEQFF. The DNA of the CDR3 is TGCGCCAGCAGCTTGGTGGGACTAGTATCTGAGCAGTTCTTC. Filled out from reference TRBV5-1 and TRBJ2-1, the complete variable domain reads KAGVTQTPRYLIKTRGQQVTLSCSPISGHRSVSWYQQTPGQGLQFLFEYFSETQRNKGNFPGRFSGRQFSNSRSEMNVSTLELGDSALYLCASSLVGLVSEQFFGPGTRLTVL.

The V and J genes are TRBV6-1 and TRBJ2-2; D might be TRBD1 (6 bases). The CDR3 is made up of 14 amino acids. V dropped 6 bases and J dropped 5 bases, with 13 bases sitting between them. CDR1 MNHNS and CDR2 SASEGT come from the germline V gene. The CDR3 loop reads CASSFRGSTGELFF. Written as DNA, the CDR3 is TGTGCCAGCAGCTTCAGGGGAAGTACCGGGGAGCTGTTTTTT.

For the CDR3, the DNA is TGTGCCAGCAGTCAGGGGCCCCTAGAGACCCAGTACTTC. It encodes CASSQGPLETQYF. The chain combines TRBV6-2 or TRBV6-3 with TRBJ2-5; possible D gene TRBD1, 6 bases. The germline CDR1 and CDR2 sequences are MNHEY and SVGEGT. This CDR3 is built from 13 residues. Trimming took 5 bases from V and 4 from J, leaving 11 bases between them.